This TCR beta chain was recovered during a study of glioma-infiltrating T cells after dendritic cell vaccination. Measured with immunoSEQ multiplex PCR; TCRdb has only the in-frame clones, and not every one. The table lists 9,500 to 13,000 clones, about four fifths of them singletons. CDR1 is SGDLS, CDR2 YYNGEE, per germline. V shed 3 bases and J shed 0 bases, with 16 bases lying between them. The CDR3 is 16 amino acids. Described time point: after dendritic cell vaccination, including at tumor progression/relapse. Findings of the study overall: The cohort had few patients with full blood and tumor sets. Higher TCR clonality did not directly relate to longer survival.

Worth noting for this clone: Its target is unknown.

The chain employs TRBV9 and TRBJ2-7; maybe TRBD2 (5 bases). The sample here was blood, taken after dendritic cell vaccination. This sequence originates from a human donor with glioblastoma. CDR3 sequence reads: CASSAGAEPYSYEQYF. The CDR3 DNA reads as TGTGCCAGCAGCGCCGGAGCGGAACCCTACTCCTACGAGCAGTACTTC.